This record concerns one T cell receptor beta chain sequence. This entry comes from a study of response to subunit inactivated influenza vaccine. In TCRdb, the RT-PCR reads were re-called with MiXCR into one record per CDR3 protein. The sample records hundreds of thousands of distinct CDR3 sequences, about a sixth being singletons. The CDR3 has 13 amino acids. Germline V CDR1 and CDR2: ENHRY, SYGVKD. V lost 7 bases and J lost 5, with 12 bases in between. The TCR was taken from a man over 45 who received an inactivated influenza vaccine. The source material was PBMCs from blood, sampled 11 to 12 days after vaccination. The rearrangement links TRBV10-3 to TRBJ2-1, with TRBD1 as a possible D gene (5 bases). The CDR3 DNA follows: TGTGCCATCACCACCGACAGCCACAATGAGCAGTTCTTC. This gives the protein CAITTDSHNEQFF.